The clone carrying this T cell receptor (beta chain) appeared a single time. The source of the sample is a study of T cell changes during pregnancy in multiple sclerosis. Generated by immunoSEQ multiplex PCR, the TCRdb table keeps only in-frame clones and is missing some. The data show about 73,000 clones, approximately 92% seen once. There are 15 residues in the CDR3. Germline CDR1 and CDR2: SGHRS and YFSETQ. The germline V and J ends were trimmed by 0 bases and 0 bases, with 4 bases remaining between them. This receptor was taken from a female donor in good health, enrolled as a control in a pregnancy study. The sample here was peripheral blood, taken in the third trimester of pregnancy. V and J are TRBV5-1 and TRBJ2-6; D not resolved. Here the CDR3 reads CASSLVASGANVLTF. DNA for the CDR3: TGCGCCAGCAGCTTGGTGGCCTCTGGGGCCAACGTCCTGACTTTC.